This is a list of T cell receptor beta chains from one sample in a study of cytomegalovirus exposure and HLA in healthy donors. Generated by immunoSEQ multiplex PCR, the TCRdb table keeps only in-frame clones and is missing some. The sample yields about 190,000 clones, 60% to 85% seen once. What was sequenced was PBMCs. Receptors were obtained from a woman aged 40 to 50 in good health and CMV-seronegative. Each CDR3 is given with its conserved first and last residue. Fields, in order: clone size, J gene, D gene, V gene, CDR3 DNA, CDR3 protein. A D gene is named only where the DNA matches it firmly. The size entry is marked missing in some rows and otherwise reads once, few, many or a size class.

size: .
J: TRBJ1-5
D: .
V: TRBV6-4
DNA: TGTGCCAGCAGTCCCGACATTAGCAATCAGCCCCAGCATTTT
CDR3: CASSPDISNQPQHF

size: once
J: TRBJ2-1
D: .
V: TRBV20-1
DNA: TGCAGTGCTAGAGTGGTCCAGAAGCAGTTCTTC
CDR3: CSARVVQKQFF

size: .
J: TRBJ1-3
D: TRBD1
V: TRBV5-1
DNA: TGCGCCAGCAGTACGCAGGGGGAGGCCTCTGGAAACACCATATATTTT
CDR3: CASSTQGEASGNTIYF

size: .
J: TRBJ1-1
D: .
V: TRBV7-8
DNA: TGTGCCAGCAGCTCCCTCGGGTATAGCCCATTGGGCACTGAAGCTTTCTTT
CDR3: CASSSLGYSPLGTEAFF

size: .
J: TRBJ2-5
D: TRBD2
V: TRBV7-2
DNA: TGTGCCAGCAGCAGGACTAGCGGACGGTTCCGACAAGAGACCCAGTACTTC
CDR3: CASSRTSGRFRQETQYF

size: .
J: TRBJ2-2
D: .
V: TRBV7-2
DNA: TGTGCCAGCAGCAGGGGCACCGGGGAGCTGTTTTTT
CDR3: CASSRGTGELFF

size: .
J: TRBJ1-1
D: .
V: TRBV5-1
DNA: TGCGCCAGCAGACGGGAGGAGCTGAGGAACACTGAAGCTTTCTTT
CDR3: CASRREELRNTEAFF

size: .
J: TRBJ2-2
D: TRBD2
V: TRBV27
DNA: TGTGCCAGCAGTCCGCCGACTAGCGGGAACACCGGGGAGCTGTTTTTT
CDR3: CASSPPTSGNTGELFF

size: .
J: TRBJ2-7
D: .
V: TRBV4-1
DNA: TGCGCCAGCAGCCAAGAGTCCCAGCTGGGGACTCATTTATTC
CDR3: CASSQESQLGTHLF

size: .
J: TRBJ1-3
D: .
V: TRBV19
DNA: TGTGCCAGTAGTATGGGCGTACCCTCTGGAAACACCATATATTTT
CDR3: CASSMGVPSGNTIYF

size: few
J: TRBJ2-5
D: TRBD1
V: TRBV14
DNA: TGTGCCAGCAGCCAGGGGGACAGAGAGACCCAGTACTTC
CDR3: CASSQGDRETQYF

size: .
J: TRBJ1-4
D: TRBD1
V: TRBV18
DNA: TGTGCCAGCTCACCTCCGAATCAGGGGGGTGAAAAACTGTTTTTT
CDR3: CASSPPNQGGEKLFF

size: .
J: TRBJ1-4
D: .
V: TRBV4-1
DNA: TGCGCCAGCTCCTTACACTCGGGGGAAGGAGAAAAACTGTTTTTT
CDR3: CASSLHSGEGEKLFF

size: .
J: TRBJ2-3
D: .
V: TRBV12-5
DNA: TGTGCTAGTGGTTTGGTCGGGGGAGGTACGCAGTATTTT
CDR3: CASGLVGGGTQYF

size: .
J: TRBJ2-6
D: TRBD1
V: TRBV5-4
DNA: TGTGCCAGCAGCTTTCCAGGGCAGGGGGTACCTGGGGCCAACGTCCTGACTTTC
CDR3: CASSFPGQGVPGANVLTF

size: .
J: TRBJ1-5
D: .
V: TRBV4-3
DNA: TGCGCCAGCAGCCAAGAACAGGTTGGGCCCCAGCATTTT
CDR3: CASSQEQVGPQHF

size: .
J: TRBJ1-4
D: .
V: TRBV7-2
DNA: TGTGCCAGCAGCTCCGGGTCCCCTAATGAAAAACTGTTTTTT
CDR3: CASSSGSPNEKLFF

size: .
J: TRBJ1-4
D: .
V: TRBV7-9
DNA: TGTGCCAGCAGCTTAAACAGTGGGGAAAAACTGTTTTTT
CDR3: CASSLNSGEKLFF

size: .
J: TRBJ1-1
D: TRBD1
V: TRBV19
DNA: TGTGCCAGTACTCCACAGGGGGCTCACACTGAAGCTTTCTTT
CDR3: CASTPQGAHTEAFF

size: .
J: TRBJ2-6
D: .
V: TRBV6-4
DNA: TGTGCCAGCAGCCCCTCACCGGGTCTTCGGGCCAACGTCCTGACTTTC
CDR3: CASSPSPGLRANVLTF

size: .
J: TRBJ1-5
D: .
V: TRBV19
DNA: TGTGCCAGTAAATTGGACCGGGGATTCCCCCAGCATTTT
CDR3: CASKLDRGFPQHF

size: .
J: TRBJ1-2
D: .
V: TRBV30
DNA: TGTGCCTGGAGTACAGGGACGGGTGGCTACACCTTC
CDR3: CAWSTGTGGYTF

size: .
J: TRBJ2-2
D: .
V: TRBV29-1
DNA: TGCAGCGGGCGACAGGAGACGAACACCGGGGAGCTGTTTTTT
CDR3: CSGRQETNTGELFF

size: .
J: TRBJ2-2
D: TRBD2
V: TRBV11-3
DNA: TGTGCCAGCAGCTTTGTGCAAACTAGCGCGCTCACCGGGGAGCTGTTTTTT
CDR3: CASSFVQTSALTGELFF

size: .
J: TRBJ2-3
D: TRBD2
V: TRBV7-2
DNA: TGTGCCAGCAGCTGGAGAGCGGGGTCGTTCACAGATACGCAGTATTTT
CDR3: CASSWRAGSFTDTQYF

size: few
J: TRBJ2-7
D: TRBD2
V: TRBV11-3
DNA: TGTGCCAGCAGCTCCCGCGGGACTAGCGGGTCCTCAAGCTCCTACGAGCAGTACTTC
CDR3: CASSSRGTSGSSSSYEQYF

size: .
J: TRBJ1-2
D: TRBD1
V: TRBV19
DNA: TGTGCCAGTAGTAAAACTCCGGGACAGGGGGGCTACACCTTC
CDR3: CASSKTPGQGGYTF

size: .
J: TRBJ2-5
D: TRBD2
V: TRBV9
DNA: TGTGCCAGCAGCGTAGTGGCTAGCGGGCAAGAGACCCAGTACTTC
CDR3: CASSVVASGQETQYF

size: .
J: TRBJ1-3
D: TRBD1
V: TRBV9
DNA: TGTGCCAGCAGCGCGACAGGGTCTGGAAACACCATATATTTT
CDR3: CASSATGSGNTIYF

size: .
J: TRBJ1-2
D: .
V: TRBV29-1
DNA: TGCAGCGTTCTAGGGGGAGGGGGGTATGGCTACACCTTC
CDR3: CSVLGGGGYGYTF

size: .
J: TRBJ1-4
D: .
V: TRBV7-2
DNA: TGTGCCAGCAGCCGAGTTGCAACTAATGAAAAACTGTTTTTT
CDR3: CASSRVATNEKLFF

size: .
J: TRBJ1-3
D: .
V: TRBV6-1
DNA: TGTGCCAGCAGTCCTAATCGGGTACTTTACACCATATATTTT
CDR3: CASSPNRVLYTIYF

size: .
J: TRBJ2-4
D: TRBD1
V: TRBV18
DNA: TGTGCCAGCTCACCACCAGGGGGCGAAAACATTCAGTACTTC
CDR3: CASSPPGGENIQYF

size: .
J: TRBJ2-7
D: .
V: TRBV6-1
DNA: TGTGCCAGCACCCGCACGGTGGGAGGTCCTTACGAGCAGTACTTC
CDR3: CASTRTVGGPYEQYF

size: few
J: TRBJ1-2
D: .
V: TRBV6-1
DNA: TGTGCCAGCAGTTCCTGGGGGGGGGAAGACACCTTC
CDR3: CASSSWGGEDTF

size: few
J: TRBJ1-2
D: TRBD1
V: TRBV5-6
DNA: TGTGCCAGCAGCCCCCGGGACAGGGTCTATGGCTACACCTTC
CDR3: CASSPRDRVYGYTF

size: few
J: TRBJ2-2
D: TRBD2
V: TRBV27
DNA: TGTGCCAGCGTGTCTAGGTTGGGAGGGAGTAGCACCGGGGAGCTGTTTTTT
CDR3: CASVSRLGGSSTGELFF

size: .
J: TRBJ1-5
D: .
V: TRBV21-1
DNA: TGTGCCAGCAGCAAAGACAGGGGGCCGGATACAAAGGCCCCCAATCAGCCCCAGCATTTT
CDR3: CASSKDRGPDTKAPNQPQHF

size: few
J: TRBJ2-3
D: .
V: TRBV21-1
DNA: TGTGCCAGCAGCCGGACAGGGGCAGATACGCAGTATTTT
CDR3: CASSRTGADTQYF

size: few
J: TRBJ2-7
D: TRBD2
V: TRBV7-9
DNA: TGTGCCGTACCTGGGGCTAGCGGGACGTACGAGCAGTACTTC
CDR3: CAVPGASGTYEQYF